A single sample is the source of the 17 T cell receptor beta chains below, sequenced in a study of blood T cell repertoires in COVID-19. Libraries were prepared by immunoSEQ multiplex PCR; TCRdb keeps only in-frame clonotypes and omits some of them. This table holds roughly 76,000 clones, under 95% found once. Sequencing used peripheral blood. The receptors originated from a man aged 45-65 years with acute or convalescent COVID-19.

This clone was seen once. The genes are TRBV2 and TRBJ2-1; tentatively, D is TRBD2 (5 bases). V lost 6 bases, J lost 0 bases, and 12 bases lay in between. The CDR3 covers 15 residues. Germline CDR1 reads SNHLY; CDR2 reads FYNNEI. The CDR3 here is CASREAGVSYNEQFF. The DNA of the CDR3 is TGTGCCAGCAGAGAGGCGGGTGTCTCCTACAATGAGCAGTTCTTC.

The chain employs TRBV11-2 and TRBJ1-1, with D hard to call. CDR1 SGHAT and CDR2 FQNNGV come from the germline V gene. The CDR3 is made up of 12 amino acids. V was clipped by 4 bases and J by 13 bases, with 16 bases between them. CDR3 DNA: TGTGCCAGCAGCTACGACACCAGGCCTAATTTCTTT. Translating it yields CASSYDTRPNFF.

As DNA, the CDR3 is TGTGCCAGCAGCGACCGGTCGGTAGCTGAGACCCAGTACTTC. Translation: CASSDRSVAETQYF. The chain joins TRBV11-2 to TRBJ2-5; unclear D gene. Looked up from germline, CDR1 is SGHAT and CDR2 is FQNNGV. V dropped 5 bases and J dropped 5 bases, with 15 bases sitting between them. The CDR3 loop spans 14 amino acids.

The genes are TRBV27 and TRBJ2-7, with 7 positions matching TRBD1. V lost 2 bases and J lost 4; bases outside the gene matches: 8. Looked up from germline, CDR1 is MNHEY and CDR2 is SMNVEV (reference sequence). The CDR3 spans 15 residues. The CDR3 sequence is CASSLGAGGMYEQYF. CDR3 DNA: TGTGCCAGCAGTTTAGGGGCAGGGGGTATGTACGAGCAGTACTTC.

The rearrangement links TRBV5-1 to TRBJ2-3, with unresolved D. This CDR3 contains 12 residues. Germline CDR1 reads SGHRS; CDR2 reads YFSETQ. V was clipped by 1 base and J by 3 bases, with 3 bases between them. The CDR3: CASSLLTDTQYF. CDR3 bases: TGCGCCAGCAGCTTGTTAACAGATACGCAGTATTTT.

The chain has TRBV19 and TRBJ2-1; D possibly corresponds to TRBD2 (5 bases). Germline V gene sequence: CDR1 LNHDA, CDR2 SQIVND (reference sequence). The V end was cut by 6 bases, the J end by 0 bases, with 12 bases between. This CDR3 is 15 amino acids long. CDR3 sequence (DNA): TGTGCCAGTAGAAGGACTCCAAGCTCCTACAATGAGCAGTTCTTC. This translates into CASRRTPSSYNEQFF.

Here the CDR3 reads CASSIIDRVHTGELFF. DNA of the CDR3: TGTGCCAGTAGTATAATTGACAGGGTACACACCGGGGAGCTGTTTTTT. This chain joins TRBV19 and TRBJ2-2; 7 positions match TRBD1. Germline assignment: CDR1 LNHDA and CDR2 SQIVND (reference sequence). CDR3 length: 16 residues. V was pared by 2 bases and J by 3 bases, with 6 bases of the junction left unmatched.

The chain links TRBV15 to TRBJ2-4; TRBD2 agrees at 11 bases. With 3 bases clipped from V and 7 bases from J, the junction kept 8 bases outside the gene matches. CDR1 is LNHNV and CDR2 is YYDKDF in the germline V gene (reference sequence). The CDR3 sequence is 16 residues long. CDR3 sequence reads: CATSSIAGGPRNIQYF. Written as DNA, the CDR3 is TGTGCCACCAGCAGCATAGCGGGGGGGCCGAGGAACATTCAGTACTTC. Drawing the rest from reference TRBV15 and TRBJ2-4, the complete variable domain is DAMVIQNPRYQVTQFGKPVTLSCSQTLNHNVMYWYQQKSSQAPKLLFHYYDKDFNNEADTPDNFQSRRPNTSFCFLDIRSPGLGDTAMYLCATSSIAGGPRNIQYFGAGTRLSVL.

The J gene is TRBJ1-6, the V gene TRBV6-1; no firm D call. This CDR3 has 14 residues. The germline CDR1 and CDR2 sequences are MNHNS and SASEGT. V was shortened by 3 bases and J by 7 bases, with 10 bases between the two germline ends. The CDR3 protein is CASSDMITNSPLHF. The CDR3 nucleotides are TGTGCCAGCAGTGACATGATAACAAATTCACCCCTCCACTTT.

The chain is built from TRBV20-1 and TRBJ1-2, with TRBD1 identical over 7 bases. From germline, CDR1 is DFQATT and CDR2 SNEGSKA (reference sequence). V was clipped by 3 bases and J by 6 bases; unmatched bases: 4. This CDR3 region has 12 residues. The CDR3 protein is CSASLQGDGYTF. CDR3 bases: TGCAGTGCTAGTCTCCAGGGGGATGGCTACACCTTC.

This sequence joins TRBV7-8 and TRBJ2-5, with a possible D match to TRBD1 (5 bases). This CDR3 has 14 amino acids. In germline, CDR1 is SGHVS, CDR2 FQNEAQ. Trimming removed 4 bases at V and 2 bases at J, with 11 bases between. CDR3 in amino acids: CASSSNRLQETQYF. The CDR3 DNA sequence: TGTGCCAGCAGCTCTAACAGGCTTCAAGAGACCCAGTACTTC.

This CDR3 reads CASSTTGTGANVLTF. CDR3 sequence (DNA): TGTGCCAGTAGTACAACAGGGACTGGGGCCAACGTCCTGACTTTC. The chain employs TRBV19 and TRBJ2-6; a possible D gene is TRBD1 (6 bases). Germline CDR1 LNHDA, CDR2 SQIVND (reference sequence). Trimming shortened V by 4 bases and J by 2 bases, and 9 bases separated the two germline ends. The CDR3 spans 15 residues.

CDR3 region: CASSLGTESSYEQYF. Here the CDR3 DNA reads TGTGCCAGCAGCTTAGGGACAGAGAGCTCCTACGAGCAGTACTTC. V is TRBV7-6 and J is TRBJ2-7; D is perhaps TRBD1 (6 bases). Germline V gene sequence: CDR1 SGHVS, CDR2 FNYEAQ. CDR3 length: 15 amino acids. V lost 1 base and J 0 bases, leaving 10 bases between the germline ends.

The chain employs TRBV5-1 and TRBJ2-4, with D unresolved. V dropped 0 bases and J dropped 0 bases, with 7 bases sitting between them. CDR3 length equals 15 residues. From germline, CDR1 is SGHRS and CDR2 YFSETQ. CDR3 DNA sequence: TGCGCCAGCAGCTTGGTTTCTACAGCCAAAAACATTCAGTACTTC. Translating it yields CASSLVSTAKNIQYF.

The gene calls are TRBV28 and TRBJ2-7; 8 bases are shared with TRBD1. The germline V gene has CDR1 MDHEN and CDR2 SYDVKM. The V segment lost 4 bases and the J segment 3 bases; nucleotides outside the gene matches: 11. The CDR3 consists of 16 residues. CDR3: CASSSRWTGPGYEQYV. CDR3 DNA: TGTGCCAGCAGTTCGCGTTGGACAGGGCCCGGCTACGAGCAGTACGTC.

The table lists this clone with a few counts. The chain employs TRBV24-1 and TRBJ1-4; D possibly corresponds to TRBD1 (5 bases). The CDR3 runs 12 residues. The V end lost 5 bases, the J end lost 13 bases, and 13 bases lay between the germline ends. Germline V CDR1 and CDR2: KGHDR, SFDVKD. The CDR3 nucleotides read TGTGCCACCAGTGGGACGGACAATAGACTGTTTTTT. As protein: CATSGTDNRLFF.

J is TRBJ2-1 and V is TRBV6-6; 9 bases agree with TRBD1. The trim removed 6 bases at V and 8 bases at J, leaving 8 bases unmatched. CDR1 and CDR2 (germline): MNHNY, SVGAGI (reference sequence). The CDR3 contains 14 residues. The CDR3 DNA is TGTGCCAGCAGCTCCAAGGACAGGGGCTATGAGCAGTTCTTC. Translation gives CASSSKDRGYEQFF.